The 10 T cell receptor beta chains presented below share a single source sample, sequenced in a study of PD-L1 blockade in urothelial cancer. Sequenced by immunoSEQ multiplex PCR; TCRdb stores in-frame clones only, minus some. The sample carries about 22,000 clones, more than 75% recorded once. Indicated time point: peripheral blood 6 weeks after treatment start. The source was PBMCs, collected around atezolizumab (anti-PD-L1) treatment. The source is a woman aged 60-75 years with urothelial cancer.

The chain carries TRBV13 and TRBJ2-1; a weak D match, TRBD1 (6 bases). CDR1 and CDR2 (germline): PRHDT, FYEKMQ (reference sequence). V was cut by 5 bases and J by 7 bases, with 9 bases left in between. The CDR3 has 12 amino acids. The CDR3 sequence: CASSTGFNEQFF. CDR3 in DNA: TGTGCCAGCAGCACAGGGTTTAATGAGCAGTTCTTC.

The chain recombines TRBV27 with TRBJ2-1; 9 bases are a match to TRBD2. After removal of 4 bases from V and 4 bases from J, the junction contained 5 bases not matched to a gene. Germline V gene data show CDR1 as MNHEY and CDR2 as SMNVEV (reference sequence). The CDR3 is made up of 15 amino acids. The CDR3 loop reads CASSSTSGPYNEQFF. CDR3 bases: TGTGCCAGCAGTTCCACTAGCGGGCCTTACAATGAGCAGTTCTTC.

The chain carries TRBV7-8 and TRBJ2-1; 12 bases fit TRBD1. The CDR3 runs 15 residues. With V trimmed by 2 bases and J by 7 bases, 3 bases remained unmatched. From germline, CDR1 is SGHVS and CDR2 FQNEAQ. The CDR3 region has the DNA TGTGCCAGCAGCTTACGGGACAGGGGGCTTAATGAGCAGTTCTTC. Translated: CASSLRDRGLNEQFF.

A single count supports this clone. The chain joins TRBV9 to TRBJ2-3, with 10 bases that match TRBD2. Trimming cost V 0 bases and J 5 bases; bases outside gene matches: 9. This CDR3 is 17 amino acids long. In germline, CDR1 is SGDLS, CDR2 YYNGEE. The CDR3 sequence is CASSVDSASGGLDTQYF. The CDR3 region has the DNA TGTGCCAGCAGCGTAGATTCGGCTAGCGGGGGCCTAGATACGCAGTATTTT.

This sequence joins TRBV15 and TRBJ1-2, with unresolved D. V was trimmed by 0 bases and J by 4 bases, leaving 12 bases between them. This CDR3 contains 15 residues. Per the germline V gene, CDR1 is LNHNV and CDR2 is YYDKDF (reference sequence). Here the CDR3 reads CATSRDGETFYGYTF. The CDR3 DNA is TGTGCCACCAGCAGAGATGGAGAGACGTTCTATGGCTACACCTTC.

The chain recombines TRBV5-1 with TRBJ2-5; maybe TRBD2 (5 bases). Trimming shortened V by 8 bases and J by 2 bases, and 19 bases separated the two germline ends. There are 15 residues in the CDR3. The germline CDR1 and CDR2 sequences are SGHRS and YFSETQ. This CDR3 reads CASHPDPGVQETQYF. The CDR3 DNA reads as TGCGCCAGTCACCCCGACCCCGGGGTTCAAGAGACCCAGTACTTC.

The chain employs TRBV10-1 and TRBJ2-3; D is undetermined. The CDR3 sequence is 13 residues long. V dropped 2 bases and J dropped 8 bases, with 11 bases sitting between them. Germline V gene sequence: CDR1 WNHNN, CDR2 SYGVQD (reference sequence). In DNA form, the CDR3 reads TGCGCCAGCAGTGAGATCGGTTTCGGTACGCAGTATTTT. This codes for CASSEIGFGTQYF.

The V call is TRBV7-8, the J call TRBJ1-2; 9 bases fit TRBD1. The CDR3 loop spans 16 amino acids. CDR1 is SGHVS and CDR2 is FQNEAQ in the germline V gene. Trimming cost V 5 bases and J 8 bases; bases outside gene matches: 15. The CDR3 is CASSLRTGEDLGGYTF. The CDR3 DNA follows: TGTGCCAGCAGCCTGAGGACAGGGGAAGATTTGGGAGGCTACACCTTC.

This chain links TRBV14 with TRBJ1-1, with no clear D. Germline V gene sequence: CDR1 SGHDN, CDR2 FVKESK. V lost 0 bases to trimming and J lost 4 bases, with 9 bases between them. The CDR3 is made up of 14 amino acids. The CDR3 protein is CASSQESVVTEAFF. In DNA form, the CDR3 reads TGTGCCAGCAGCCAAGAGAGTGTTGTCACTGAAGCTTTCTTT.

The gene calls are TRBV2 and TRBJ2-2, with 7 bases fitting TRBD2. CDR1 is SNHLY, CDR2 FYNNEI, per germline. The CDR3 loop spans 16 amino acids. J lost 1 base, V lost 3 bases, and 5 bases had no gene match. Written as DNA, the CDR3 is TGTGCCAGCAGTGATCGTGGGACTAAGAACACCGGGGAGCTGTTTTTT. Translating it yields CASSDRGTKNTGELFF.